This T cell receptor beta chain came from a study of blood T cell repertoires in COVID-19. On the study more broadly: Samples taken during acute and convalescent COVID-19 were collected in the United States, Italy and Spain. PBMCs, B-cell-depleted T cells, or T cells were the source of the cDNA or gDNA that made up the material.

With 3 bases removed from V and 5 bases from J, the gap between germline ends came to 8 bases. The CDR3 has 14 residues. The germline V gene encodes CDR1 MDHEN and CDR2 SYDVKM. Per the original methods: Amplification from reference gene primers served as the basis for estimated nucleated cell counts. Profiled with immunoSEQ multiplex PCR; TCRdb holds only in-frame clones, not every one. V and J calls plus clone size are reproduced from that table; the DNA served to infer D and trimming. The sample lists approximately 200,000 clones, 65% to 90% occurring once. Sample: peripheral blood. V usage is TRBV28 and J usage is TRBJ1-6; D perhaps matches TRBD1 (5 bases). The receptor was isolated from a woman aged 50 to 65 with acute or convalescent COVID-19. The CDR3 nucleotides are TGTGCCAGCAGTTTCAGGGTGCATAATTCACCCCTCCACTTT. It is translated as CASSFRVHNSPLHF.